The source of this T cell receptor beta chain is a study of blood T cells in healthy people across ages. Ten or more counts support this clonotype. A second about 6 to 12 cycle PCR used barcoded and J-beta primers. MiXCR, applied by TCRdb to the 5' RACE reads, yields one record per CDR3 protein. Among some 1.8 million distinct CDR3 sequences listed, approximately 39% were seen once. The sequenced sample was blood. The sequence was obtained from a human donor in good health.

CDR3 nucleotides: TGTGCCAGCAGTTTCAGGCGTTCACCCCTCCACTTT. It encodes CASSFRRSPLHF. The rearrangement joins TRBV12-3 or TRBV12-4 to TRBJ1-6; D not certain. Deletions cut 3 bases from V and 9 bases from J, with 6 bases between. The CDR3 has 12 residues.